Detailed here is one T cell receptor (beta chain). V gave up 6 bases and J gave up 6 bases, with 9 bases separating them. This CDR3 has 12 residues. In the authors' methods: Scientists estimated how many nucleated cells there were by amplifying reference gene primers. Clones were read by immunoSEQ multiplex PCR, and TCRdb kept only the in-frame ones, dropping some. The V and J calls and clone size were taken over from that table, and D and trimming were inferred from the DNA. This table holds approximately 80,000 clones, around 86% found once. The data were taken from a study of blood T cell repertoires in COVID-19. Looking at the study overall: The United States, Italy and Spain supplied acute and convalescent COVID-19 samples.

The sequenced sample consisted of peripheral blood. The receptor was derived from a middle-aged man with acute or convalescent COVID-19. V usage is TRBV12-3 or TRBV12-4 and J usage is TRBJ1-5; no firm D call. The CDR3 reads CASSQRGQPQHF. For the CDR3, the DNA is TGTGCCAGCAGCCAACGGGGTCAGCCCCAGCATTTT.